This T cell receptor beta chain was retrieved from a study of early T cells in non-severe SARS-CoV-2 infection. Study-level information: Chains were not paired, and sequencing was done on bulk RNA from unsorted whole blood.

This clonotype showed up many times. Antigen: not known. The library protocol tagged individual cDNA molecules with unique molecular identifiers. Each CDR3 protein is one row after TCRdb ran MiXCR on the 5' RACE reads. The sample carries roughly 32,000 distinct CDR3 sequences, roughly 6% recorded once. This CDR3 comprises 14 residues. Germline V gene sequence: CDR1 GTSNPN, CDR2 SVGIG (reference sequence). V gave up 0 bases and J gave up 1 base, with 8 bases separating them. Study-wide findings and caveats: Private and CD4 specificities were missed by VDJdb matching, which favored anti-spike CD8 responses.

Input material: whole blood. This receptor was identified in an adult who was a healthcare worker with PCR-confirmed SARS-CoV-2 infection or an uninfected control (not recorded which). The V gene is TRBV30, the J gene TRBJ2-3; D is uncertain. The CDR3 DNA is TGTGCCTGGAGTGTAATAAGGGGCACAGATACGCAGTATTTT. It translates to CAWSVIRGTDTQYF.